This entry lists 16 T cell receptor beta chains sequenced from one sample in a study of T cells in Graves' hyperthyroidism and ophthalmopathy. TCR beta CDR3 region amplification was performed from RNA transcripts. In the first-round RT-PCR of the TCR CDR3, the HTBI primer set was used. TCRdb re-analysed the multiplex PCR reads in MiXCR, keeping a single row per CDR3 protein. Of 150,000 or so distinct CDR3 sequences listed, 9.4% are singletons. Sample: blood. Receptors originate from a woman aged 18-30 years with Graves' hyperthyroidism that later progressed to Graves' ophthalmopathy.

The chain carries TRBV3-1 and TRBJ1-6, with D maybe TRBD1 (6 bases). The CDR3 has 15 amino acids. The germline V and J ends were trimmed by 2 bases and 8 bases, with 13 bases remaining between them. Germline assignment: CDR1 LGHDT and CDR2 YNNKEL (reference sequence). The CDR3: CASSQPGHRDSPLHF. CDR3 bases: TGTGCCAGCAGCCAACCGGGACATCGGGATTCACCCCTCCACTTT.

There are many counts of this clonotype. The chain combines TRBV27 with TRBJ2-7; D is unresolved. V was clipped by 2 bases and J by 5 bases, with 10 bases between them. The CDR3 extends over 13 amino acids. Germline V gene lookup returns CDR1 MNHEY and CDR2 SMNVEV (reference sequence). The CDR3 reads CASSLLGIHEQYF. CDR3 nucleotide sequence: TGTGCCAGCAGTTTACTAGGGATCCACGAGCAGTACTTC.

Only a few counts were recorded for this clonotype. CDR3 protein: CASGALAGGPDTQYF. The CDR3 bases are TGTGCCAGCGGAGCCCTAGCGGGAGGGCCAGATACGCAGTATTTT. The chain has TRBV2 and TRBJ2-3; 12 bases agree with TRBD2. The V gene's germline CDR1 is SNHLY and CDR2 FYNNEI. V dropped 8 bases and J dropped 4; count of bases not matched to a gene: 7. This CDR3 is built from 15 residues.

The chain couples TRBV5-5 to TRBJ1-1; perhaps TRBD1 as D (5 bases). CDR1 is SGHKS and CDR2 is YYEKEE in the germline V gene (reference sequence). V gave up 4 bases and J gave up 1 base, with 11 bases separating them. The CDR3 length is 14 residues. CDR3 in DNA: TGTGCCAGCAGCACGACAGTGGCGAACACTGAAGCTTTCTTT. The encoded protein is CASSTTVANTEAFF. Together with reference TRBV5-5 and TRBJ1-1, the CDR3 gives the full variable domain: DAGVTQSPTHLIKTRGQQVTLRCSPISGHKSVSWYQQVLGQGPQFIFQYYEKEERGRGNFPDRFSARQFPNYSSELNVNALLLGDSALYLCASSTTVANTEAFFGQGTRLTVV.

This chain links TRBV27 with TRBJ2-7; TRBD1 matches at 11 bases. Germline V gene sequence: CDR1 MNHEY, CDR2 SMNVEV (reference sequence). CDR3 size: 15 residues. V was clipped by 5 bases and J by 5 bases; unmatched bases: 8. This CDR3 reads CASSPRTGGVHEQYF. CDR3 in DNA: TGTGCCAGCAGTCCCCGGACAGGGGGCGTCCACGAGCAGTACTTC.

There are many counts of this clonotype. CDR3 bases: TGTGCCAGCAGGGAGGGACAGACAAGCAATCAGCCCCAGCATTTT. This codes for CASREGQTSNQPQHF. The chain couples TRBV12-3 or TRBV12-4 to TRBJ1-5; 7 nucleotides match TRBD1. The V segment lost 6 bases and the J segment 1 base; nucleotides outside the gene matches: 6. This CDR3 contains 15 residues.

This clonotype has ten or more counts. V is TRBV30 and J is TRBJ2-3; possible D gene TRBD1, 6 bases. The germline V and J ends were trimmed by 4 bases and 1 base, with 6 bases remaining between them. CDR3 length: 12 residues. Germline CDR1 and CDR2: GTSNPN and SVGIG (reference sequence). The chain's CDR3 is CAWTGGTDTQYF. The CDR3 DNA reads TGTGCCTGGACAGGGGGCACAGATACGCAGTATTTT.

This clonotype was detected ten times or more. CDR3 DNA sequence: TGTGCCGGGGACAGGGGGCAGGAGGACTATGGCTACACCTTC. Its translation is CAGDRGQEDYGYTF. This chain uses TRBV30 with TRBJ1-2; 12 nucleotides match TRBD1. The CDR3 spans 14 residues. CDR1 and CDR2 from the germline V gene are GTSNPN and SVGIG (reference sequence). With 8 bases clipped from V and 3 bases from J, the junction kept 7 bases outside the gene matches.

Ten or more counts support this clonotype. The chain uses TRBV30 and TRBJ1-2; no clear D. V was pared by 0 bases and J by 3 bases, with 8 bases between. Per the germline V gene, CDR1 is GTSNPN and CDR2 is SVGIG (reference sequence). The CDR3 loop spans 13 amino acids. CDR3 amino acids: CAWSVSSYYGYTF. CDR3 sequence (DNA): TGTGCCTGGAGTGTCAGCAGCTACTATGGCTACACCTTC.

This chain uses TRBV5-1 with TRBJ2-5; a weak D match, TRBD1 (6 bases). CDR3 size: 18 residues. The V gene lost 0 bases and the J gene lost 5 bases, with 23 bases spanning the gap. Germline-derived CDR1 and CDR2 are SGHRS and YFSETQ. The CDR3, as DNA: TGCGCCAGCAGCTTGGGATTGTCAGGGGCCCTACTTCAGGAGACCCAGTACTTC. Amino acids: CASSLGLSGALLQETQYF.

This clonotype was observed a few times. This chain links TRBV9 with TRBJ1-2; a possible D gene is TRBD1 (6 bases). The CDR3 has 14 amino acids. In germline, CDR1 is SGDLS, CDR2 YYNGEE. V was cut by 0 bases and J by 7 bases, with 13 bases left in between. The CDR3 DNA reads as TGTGCCAGCAGCGTAGAACCAGGGGCGGCTGGCTACACCTTC. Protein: CASSVEPGAAGYTF.

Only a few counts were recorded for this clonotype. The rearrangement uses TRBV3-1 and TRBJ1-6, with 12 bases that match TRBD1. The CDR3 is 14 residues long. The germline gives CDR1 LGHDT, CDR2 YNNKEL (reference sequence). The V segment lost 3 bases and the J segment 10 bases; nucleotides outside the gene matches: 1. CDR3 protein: CASSQGTGGSPLHF. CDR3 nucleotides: TGTGCCAGCAGCCAGGGGACAGGGGGCTCACCCCTCCACTTT.

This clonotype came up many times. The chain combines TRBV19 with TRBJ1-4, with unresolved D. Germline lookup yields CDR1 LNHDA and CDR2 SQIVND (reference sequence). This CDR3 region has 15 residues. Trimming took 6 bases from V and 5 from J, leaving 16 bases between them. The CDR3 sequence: CASRYSAGSNEKLFF. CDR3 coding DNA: TGTGCCAGTAGATACTCGGCAGGCTCCAATGAAAAACTGTTTTTT.

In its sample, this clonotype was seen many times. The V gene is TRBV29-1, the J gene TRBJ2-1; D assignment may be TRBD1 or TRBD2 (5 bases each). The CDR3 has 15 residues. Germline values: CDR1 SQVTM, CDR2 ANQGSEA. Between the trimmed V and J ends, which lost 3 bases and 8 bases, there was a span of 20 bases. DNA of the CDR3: TGCAGCGTTGATGGGACCCGGAGTGGGGCGGATGAGCAGTTCTTC. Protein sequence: CSVDGTRSGADEQFF.

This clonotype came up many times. CDR3 sequence (DNA): TGTGCCAGCAGTGTGGTGGTCGAAAACATTCAGTACTTC. This sequence encodes CASSVVVENIQYF. The chain employs TRBV6-1 and TRBJ2-4; no clear D gene. This CDR3 contains 13 residues. V was clipped by 4 bases and J by 5 bases, with 9 bases between them. CDR1 and CDR2 (germline): MNHNS, SASEGT.

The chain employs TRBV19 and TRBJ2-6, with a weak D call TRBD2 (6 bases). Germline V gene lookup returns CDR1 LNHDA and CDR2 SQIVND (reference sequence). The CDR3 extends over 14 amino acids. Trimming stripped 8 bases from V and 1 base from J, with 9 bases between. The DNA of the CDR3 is TGTGCCAGTCGGGACTTATCTGGGGCCAACGTCCTGACTTTC. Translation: CASRDLSGANVLTF. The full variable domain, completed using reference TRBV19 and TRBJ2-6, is DGGITQSPKYLFRKEGQNVTLSCEQNLNHDAMYWYRQDPGQGLRLIYYSQIVNDFQKGDIAEGYSVSREKKESFPLTVTSAQKNPTAFYLCASRDLSGANVLTFGAGSRLTVL.